Below, one T cell receptor (beta chain) is given with its context. Its antigen is not identified. The data derive from a study of cytotoxic CD8 clonotypes in ibrutinib-treated CLL. Some clones are missing from TCRdb's copy, which holds only in-frame ones; the method was immunoSEQ multiplex PCR. Seen here are around 97,000 clones, approximately 82% observed once, and the top ten hold about 29%. CDR3 length equals 15 residues. Germline V gives CDR1 SGHTA, CDR2 FQGTGA. Trimming stripped 5 bases from V and 0 bases from J, with 13 bases between. The study's findings and limits: Clonality grew at ibrutinib response; at progression, it decreased back toward baseline. Sampling schedules were unmatched across sustained-remission and progressing patients.

For TCR beta libraries, around 1.8 micrograms of genomic DNA were obtained from cryopreserved PBMCs. The sequencing used PBMCs, collected after 12 months of ibrutinib treatment. J is TRBJ1-2 and V is TRBV7-3; no clear D gene. The clonotype was recovered from a human donor with chronic lymphocytic leukemia. This chain's CDR3 is CASSPTHTTNYGYTF. The CDR3 DNA reads TGTGCCAGCAGCCCCACACATACGACTAACTATGGCTACACCTTC.